This TCR beta chain was identified in a study of shared clonotypes between healthy human individuals. With respect to this clone: What it binds is not known.

V gave up 9 bases and J gave up 2 bases; unmatched junction bases: 4. Germline CDR1 reads SNHLY; CDR2 reads FYNNEI. This CDR3 is built from 15 residues. Naive CD8 cells lacked CD45RO and underwent positive selection for CCR7, leaving out terminally differentiated effector memory CD45RA+ cells. Study results and limitations: Having only a few donors restricted how much genetic and exposure-history diversity was captured.

Clones were read by immunoSEQ multiplex PCR, and TCRdb kept only the in-frame ones, dropping some. Found here are under 600,000 clones, nearly 98% of them singletons; the top ten hold more than 0.3%. The sequence was collected from a man aged 25 to 40 in good health. The chain carries TRBV2 and TRBJ2-1, with 13 bases identical to TRBD2. Sequencing was performed on naive CD8+ T cells sorted from blood. Here the CDR3 reads CASPLAGGPYNEQFF. In nucleotides, the CDR3 is TGTGCCAGTCCACTAGCGGGAGGGCCCTACAATGAGCAGTTCTTC.